The text below deals with one T cell receptor (beta chain). Antigen unknown. Sequencing was done on patients that had shown CD8+CD57+ cell expansion by flow cytometry. Each patient carried a diagnosis of severe acquired aplastic anemia. The data originate from a study of CD8+CD57+ T cells in acquired aplastic anemia. Study-wide findings and caveats: Levels of CD8+ Simpson's diversity were not significantly distinct in patients versus controls.

Germline CDR1 reads MGHDK; CDR2 reads SYGVNS. The length of the CDR3 is 18 residues. The V segment lost 1 base and the J segment 6 bases; nucleotides outside the gene matches: 11. Genomic DNA was employed as the template in profiling TCR beta VDJ and CDR3. TCRdb reprocessed the reads via MiXCR and lists one record per CDR3 protein. The table lists around 200,000 distinct CDR3 sequences, almost 50% of them singletons. This chain links TRBV25-1 with TRBJ2-3, with TRBD1 matching 12 bases. This sequence originates from a human donor with aplastic anemia. Sample: sorted CD4+, CD8+, or CD8+CD57+ T cells (not recorded which) from PBMCs. In nucleotides, the CDR3 is TGTGCCAGCAGTGAATTTGGTAGTGGGACAGGGGGCGGTGATACGCAGTATTTT. Translated: CASSEFGSGTGGGDTQYF.